The subject of this entry is one T cell receptor beta chain. Its antigen is not yet known. No base qualities exist here, and no much larger clone lies one base off it. TCRbeta CDR3 regions were amplified from genomic DNA using the immunoSEQ Assay, a bias-controlled multiplex PCR. In the authors' own workflow: Nucleated cell counts per sample were estimated from amplification of reference gene primers within the assay. To quantify the absolute abundance of each unique TCRbeta CDR3 rearrangement, sequence reads were collapsed and filtered. For each sample, productive Simpson clonality was calculated by taking the square root of Simpson's diversity index across productive rearrangements. In TCRdb, the immuneACCESS table is reduced to in-frame sequences with V and J assigned. These tables do not hold every clone; where another copy was compared, an unresolved V gene accounts for under half, and the others remain unexplained. That table is the source of V, J and clone size, and D and trimming were worked out from the DNA. The sample table contains fewer than 200,000 clones; only one count was recorded for approximately 85% of them. 9.8% of the sample goes to the ten largest clones.

The sample belongs to a study of blood T cell repertoires in COVID-19 (dated by TCRdb to the early 2020s). About the investigation overall: Samples covering the acute and convalescent phases of COVID-19 were provided by collaborators in the United States, Italy and Spain. The prospective study material was composed of cDNA or gDNA derived from T cells, B-cell-depleted T cells, or PBMCs. Deeply sampled blood TCRbeta repertoires from subjects exposed to, actively infected with, or recovered from COVID-19 were included in the dataset. A freely available public database, intended as a resource for researchers studying the immune response to SARS-CoV-2, is where the repertoires were released. The samples were drawn from the first 160 participants of the ongoing ImmuneRACE study and from 1,254 subjects provided by 6 global collaborators. Nearly every sample came with metadata listing a de-identified subject ID, COVID-19 status, age in years and sex. Where available, HLA class I and class II types were taken from metadata supplied by the sample provider and were not determined by assay-based typing. Paper-wide results and their limitations: The amount of clinical and demographic metadata varied by source and participant and was provided uncurated.

From the germline V gene, CDR1 is MNHEY and CDR2 is SVGEGT. The CDR3 holds 16 amino acids from the cysteine to the phenylalanine. Only the CDR3 portion is preserved as DNA: 48 bases, with reading frame beginning at the first base. V is reduced by 3 bases and J by 0 bases, leaving a spacing of 13 bases between them. Each collaborating institution followed its own protocols to collect whole blood in K2EDTA tubes. Collaborator samples were shipped for TCRbeta analysis as frozen whole blood, isolated PBMCs, or DNA extracted from either sample type. The sequence joins TRBV6-2 or TRBV6-3 to TRBJ2-3, and possibly TRBD2, on 6 matching bases. This clonotype originated in a woman older than 75 with acute or convalescent COVID-19. The sample comprised peripheral blood. CDR3 reads: CASSYPAGRSTDTQYF. Here is the DNA: TGTGCCAGCAGTTATCCGGCGGGGCGGAGCACAGATACGCAGTATTTT.